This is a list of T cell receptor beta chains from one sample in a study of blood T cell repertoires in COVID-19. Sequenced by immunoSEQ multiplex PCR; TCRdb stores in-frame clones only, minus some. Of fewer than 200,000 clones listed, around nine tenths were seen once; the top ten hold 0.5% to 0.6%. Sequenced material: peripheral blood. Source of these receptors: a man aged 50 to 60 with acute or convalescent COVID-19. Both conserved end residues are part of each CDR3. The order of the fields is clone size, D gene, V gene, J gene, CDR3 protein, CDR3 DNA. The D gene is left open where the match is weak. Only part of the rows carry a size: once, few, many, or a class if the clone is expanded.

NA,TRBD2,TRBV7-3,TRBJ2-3,CASSQWGTRADTQYF,TGTGCCAGCAGCCAATGGGGGACTAGGGCAGATACGCAGTATTTT
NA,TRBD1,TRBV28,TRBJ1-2,CASSLVDRAGYTF,TGTGCCAGCAGTTTGGTGGACAGGGCCGGCTACACCTTC
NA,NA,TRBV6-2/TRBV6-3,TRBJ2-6,CASSFSPSGANVLTF,TGTGCCAGCAGTTTCTCCCCTTCTGGGGCCAACGTCCTGACTTTC
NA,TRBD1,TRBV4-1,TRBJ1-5,CASSQDVLAGGSHGNQPQHF,TGCGCCAGCAGCCAAGACGTCCTGGCAGGGGGCTCGCATGGAAATCAGCCCCAGCATTTT
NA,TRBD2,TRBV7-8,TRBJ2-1,CASSRGLASYNEQFF,TGTGCCAGCAGCCGAGGACTAGCGTCCTACAATGAGCAGTTCTTC
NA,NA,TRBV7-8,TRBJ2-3,CASSLVLGGGTDTQYF,TGTGCCAGCAGCTTAGTGCTAGGAGGGGGCACAGATACGCAGTATTTT
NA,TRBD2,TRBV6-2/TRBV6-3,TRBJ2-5,CASSPLAGGGETQYF,TGTGCCAGCAGTCCGCTAGCGGGAGGGGGGGAGACCCAGTACTTC
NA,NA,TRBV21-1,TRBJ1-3,CASNLTGETGNTIYF,TGTGCCAGCAACCTAACAGGGGAAACTGGAAACACCATATATTTT
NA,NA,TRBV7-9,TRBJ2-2,CASSRDSSPNTGELFF,TGTGCCAGCAGCCGTGACAGCTCCCCGAACACCGGGGAGCTGTTTTTT
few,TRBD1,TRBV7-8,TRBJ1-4,CASSPRDRGRIATNEKLFF,TGTGCCAGCAGCCCCCGGGACAGGGGGCGAATTGCAACTAATGAAAAACTGTTTTTT
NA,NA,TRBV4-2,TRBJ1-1,CASSQGALNTEAFF,TGTGCCAGCAGCCAGGGGGCCCTGAACACTGAAGCTTTCTTT
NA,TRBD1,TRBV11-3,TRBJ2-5,CASSAGTGLGETQYF,TGTGCCAGCAGCGCCGGGACAGGCCTGGGAGAGACCCAGTACTTC
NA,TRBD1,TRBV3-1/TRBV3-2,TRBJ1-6,CASSLTGTGGNSPLHF,TGTGCCAGCAGCCTAACCGGGACAGGGGGTAATTCACCCCTCCACTTT
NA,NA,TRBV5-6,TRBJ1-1,CASSFTGGGGWNTEAFF,TGTGCCAGCAGCTTTACGGGGGGCGGTGGGTGGAACACTGAAGCTTTCTTT
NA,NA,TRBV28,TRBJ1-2,CAGLTTEPGRYGYTF,TGTGCCGGACTAACCACAGAACCCGGGCGATATGGCTACACCTTC
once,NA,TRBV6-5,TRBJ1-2,CASSPSGGNYGYTF,TGTGCCAGCAGCCCCTCCGGGGGAAACTATGGCTACACCTTC
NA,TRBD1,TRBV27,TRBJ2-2,CASRPGTGGIGELFF,TGTGCCAGCAGACCCGGGACAGGGGGCATCGGGGAGCTGTTTTTT
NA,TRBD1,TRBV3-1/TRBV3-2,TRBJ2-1,CASSPPSGTGLANEQFF,TGTGCCAGCAGCCCACCCTCCGGGACAGGGCTTGCCAATGAGCAGTTCTTC
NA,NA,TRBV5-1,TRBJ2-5,CASSLQGQETQYF,TGCGCCAGCAGTCTCCAGGGTCAAGAGACCCAGTACTTC
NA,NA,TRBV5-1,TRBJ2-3,CASSLIRGTDTQYF,TGCGCCAGCAGCTTAATCCGGGGCACAGATACGCAGTATTTT
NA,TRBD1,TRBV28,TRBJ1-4,CASSQTGGGEKLFF,TGTGCCAGCAGTCAGACAGGGGGTGGAGAAAAACTGTTTTTT
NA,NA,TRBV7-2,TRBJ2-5,CAISRGGLQETQYF,TGTGCCATTTCTAGGGGGGGCCTTCAAGAGACCCAGTACTTC
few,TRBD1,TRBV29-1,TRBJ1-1,CSVVFRGTTEAFF,TGCAGCGTTGTCTTCAGGGGGACCACTGAAGCTTTCTTT
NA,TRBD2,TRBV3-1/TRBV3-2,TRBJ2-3,CASSQTSGGLDTQYF,TGTGCCAGCAGCCAGACTAGCGGGGGGTTAGATACGCAGTATTTT
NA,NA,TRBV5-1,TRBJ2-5,CASKVVRGETQYF,TGCGCCAGCAAGGTAGTAAGAGGAGAGACCCAGTACTTC
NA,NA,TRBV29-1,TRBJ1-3,CSVEEAFGRNSGNTIYF,TGCAGCGTTGAGGAGGCGTTTGGCAGGAACTCTGGAAACACCATATATTTT
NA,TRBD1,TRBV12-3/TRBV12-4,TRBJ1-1,CASSGQGAFGAFF,TGTGCCAGCAGTGGACAGGGGGCGTTCGGAGCTTTCTTT
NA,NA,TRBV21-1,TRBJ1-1,CASSWETGVTEAFF,TGTGCCAGCAGTTGGGAGACAGGGGTGACTGAAGCTTTCTTT
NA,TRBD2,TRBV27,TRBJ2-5,CASNSGTPEGETQYF,TGTGCCAGCAATAGCGGGACGCCAGAAGGGGAGACCCAGTACTTC
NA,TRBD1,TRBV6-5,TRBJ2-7,CASRRGQGSYEQYF,TGTGCCAGCAGACGCGGACAGGGTTCCTACGAGCAGTACTTC
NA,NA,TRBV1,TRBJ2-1,CTSSQELAGPYNEQFF,TGCACCAGCAGCCAAGAGCTAGCGGGACCCTACAATGAGCAGTTCTTC
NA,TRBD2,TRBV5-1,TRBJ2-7,CASSLERLAGGGYEQYF,TGCGCCAGCAGCTTGGAAAGGCTAGCGGGAGGTGGGTACGAGCAGTACTTC
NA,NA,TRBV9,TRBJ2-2,CASSPRLANTGELFF,TGTGCCAGCAGCCCAAGACTGGCGAACACCGGGGAGCTGTTTTTT
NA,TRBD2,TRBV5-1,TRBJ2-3,CASSSSAGWGTDTQYF,TGCGCCAGCAGCTCCTCAGCGGGGTGGGGCACAGATACGCAGTATTTT
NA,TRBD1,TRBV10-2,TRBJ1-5,CASSGTGRDQPQHF,TGCGCCAGCAGTGGGACAGGGAGGGATCAGCCCCAGCATTTT
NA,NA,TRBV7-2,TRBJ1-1,CASSDAQGTEAFF,TGTGCCAGCAGCGATGCTCAGGGAACTGAAGCTTTCTTT
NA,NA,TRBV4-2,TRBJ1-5,CASSQGGLLNQPQHF,TGTGCCAGCAGCCAGGGGGGACTCCTGAATCAGCCCCAGCATTTT
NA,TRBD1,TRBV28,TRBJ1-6,CASSIIKDRGNSPLHF,TGTGCCAGCAGTATTATCAAGGACAGGGGTAATTCACCCCTCCACTTT
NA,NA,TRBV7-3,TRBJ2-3,CASSLVGGSTDTQYF,TGTGCCAGCAGCCTCGTCGGGGGAAGCACAGATACGCAGTATTTT
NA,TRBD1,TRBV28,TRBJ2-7,CASNLDRGRYEQYF,TGTGCCAGCAACTTGGACAGGGGGCGCTACGAGCAGTACTTC
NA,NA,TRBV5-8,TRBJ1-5,CASSPDSFGNQPQHF,TGTGCCAGCAGCCCGGACTCCTTCGGCAATCAGCCCCAGCATTTT
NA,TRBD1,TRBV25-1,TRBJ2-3,CASSEFGDRGRTDTQYF,TGTGCCAGCAGTGAATTCGGGGACAGGGGGCGAACAGATACGCAGTATTTT
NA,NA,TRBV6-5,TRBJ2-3,CASSINQGSQYF,TGTGCCAGCAGTATCAATCAGGGGTCGCAGTATTTT
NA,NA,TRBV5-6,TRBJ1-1,CASSFLRLNTEAFF,TGTGCCAGCAGCTTCCTCCGGTTGAACACTGAAGCTTTCTTT
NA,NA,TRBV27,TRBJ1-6,CASSIRGSPLHF,TGTGCCAGCAGCATTAGGGGCTCACCCCTCCACTTT
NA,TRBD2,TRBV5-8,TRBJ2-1,CAERLAGFIAGEQFF,TGTGCCGAACGGCTAGCGGGATTCATAGCGGGCGAGCAGTTCTTC
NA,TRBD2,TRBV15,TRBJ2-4,CATSRELAWGGSPTGAKNIQYF,TGTGCCACCAGCAGAGAGTTAGCGTGGGGCGGGAGTCCCACGGGAGCCAAAAACATTCAGTACTTC
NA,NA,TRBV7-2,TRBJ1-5,CASSLGSIGGGYSNQPQHF,TGTGCCAGCAGCTTAGGATCGATTGGGGGAGGCTATAGCAATCAGCCCCAGCATTTT
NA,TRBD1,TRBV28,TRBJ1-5,CASSPPGTDNQPQHF,TGTGCCAGCAGCCCTCCAGGGACAGATAATCAGCCCCAGCATTTT
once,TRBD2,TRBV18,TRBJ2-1,CASSSSGSLSYNEQFF,TGTGCCAGCTCATCGAGCGGGAGCCTCTCCTACAATGAGCAGTTCTTC
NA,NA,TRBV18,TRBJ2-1,CASSPRTVLEQFF,TGTGCCAGCTCACCCCGGACAGTTCTTGAGCAGTTCTTC